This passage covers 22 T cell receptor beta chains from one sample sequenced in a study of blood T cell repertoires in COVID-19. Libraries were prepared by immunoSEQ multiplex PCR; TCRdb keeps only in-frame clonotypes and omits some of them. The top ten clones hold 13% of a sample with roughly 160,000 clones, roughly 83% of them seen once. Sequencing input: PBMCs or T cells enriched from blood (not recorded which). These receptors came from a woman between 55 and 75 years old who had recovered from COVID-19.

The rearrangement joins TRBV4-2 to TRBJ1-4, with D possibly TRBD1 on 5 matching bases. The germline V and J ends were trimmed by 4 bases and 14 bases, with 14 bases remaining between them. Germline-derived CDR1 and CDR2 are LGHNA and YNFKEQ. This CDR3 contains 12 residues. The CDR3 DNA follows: TGTGCCAGCAGCCTACAGGCGTCACGGCTGTTTTTT. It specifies CASSLQASRLFF.

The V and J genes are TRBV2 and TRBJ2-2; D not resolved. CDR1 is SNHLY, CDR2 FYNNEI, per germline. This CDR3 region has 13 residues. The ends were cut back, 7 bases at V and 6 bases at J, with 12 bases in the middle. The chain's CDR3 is CASTILGAGELFF. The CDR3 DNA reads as TGTGCCAGCACTATTCTAGGAGCCGGGGAGCTGTTTTTT.

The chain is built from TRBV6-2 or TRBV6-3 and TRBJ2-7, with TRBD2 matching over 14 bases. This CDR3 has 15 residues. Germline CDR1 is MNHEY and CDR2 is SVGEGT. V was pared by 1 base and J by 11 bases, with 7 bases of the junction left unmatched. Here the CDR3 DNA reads TGTGCCAGCAGTTACTACTCCGGGACTAGCGGGAGTAAGTACTTC. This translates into CASSYYSGTSGSKYF.

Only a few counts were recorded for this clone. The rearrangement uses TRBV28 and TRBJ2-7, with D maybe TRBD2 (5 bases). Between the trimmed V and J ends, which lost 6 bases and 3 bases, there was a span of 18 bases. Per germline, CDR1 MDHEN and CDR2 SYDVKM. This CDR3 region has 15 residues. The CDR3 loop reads CASSERVWGDYEQYF. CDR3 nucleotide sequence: TGTGCCAGCAGCGAGAGGGTTTGGGGAGACTACGAGCAGTACTTC.

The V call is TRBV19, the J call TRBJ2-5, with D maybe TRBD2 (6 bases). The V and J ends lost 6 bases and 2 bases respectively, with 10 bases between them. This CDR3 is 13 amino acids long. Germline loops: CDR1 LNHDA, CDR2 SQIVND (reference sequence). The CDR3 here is CASSGSWQETQYF. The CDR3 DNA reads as TGTGCCAGTAGCGGGAGCTGGCAAGAGACCCAGTACTTC.

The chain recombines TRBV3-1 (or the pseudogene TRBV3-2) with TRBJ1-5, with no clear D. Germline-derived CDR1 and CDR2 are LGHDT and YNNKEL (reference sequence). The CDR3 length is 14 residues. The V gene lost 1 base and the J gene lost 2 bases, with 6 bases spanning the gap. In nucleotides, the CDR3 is TGTGCCAGCAGCCAAGTAGGAGGCAATCAGCCCCAGCATTTT. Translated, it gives CASSQVGGNQPQHF.

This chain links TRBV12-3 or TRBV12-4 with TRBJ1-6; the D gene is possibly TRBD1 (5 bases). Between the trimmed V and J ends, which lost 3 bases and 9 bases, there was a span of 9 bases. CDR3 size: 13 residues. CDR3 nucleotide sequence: TGTGCCAGCAGTTTCCAGGGCAGTTCACCCCTCCACTTT. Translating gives CASSFQGSSPLHF.

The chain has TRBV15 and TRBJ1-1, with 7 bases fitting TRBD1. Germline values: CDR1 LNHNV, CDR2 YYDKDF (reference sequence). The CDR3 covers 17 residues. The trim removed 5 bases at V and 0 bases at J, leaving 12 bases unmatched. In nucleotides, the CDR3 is TGTGCCACCAGCGGTTTCCCGGGACAGTCCATGAACACTGAAGCTTTCTTT. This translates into CATSGFPGQSMNTEAFF.

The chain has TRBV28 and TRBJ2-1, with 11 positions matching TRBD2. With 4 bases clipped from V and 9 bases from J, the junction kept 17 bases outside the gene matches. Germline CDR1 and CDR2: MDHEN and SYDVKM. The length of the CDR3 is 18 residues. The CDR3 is CASSSTSGRLEDLFEQFF. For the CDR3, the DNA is TGTGCCAGCAGTTCAACTAGCGGGAGATTGGAGGACCTTTTTGAGCAGTTCTTC. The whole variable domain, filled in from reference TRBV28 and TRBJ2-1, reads DVKVTQSSRYLVKRTGEKVFLECVQDMDHENMFWYRQDPGLGLRLIYFSYDVKMKEKGDIPEGYSVSREKKERFSLILESASTNQTSMYLCASSSTSGRLEDLFEQFFGPGTRLTVL.

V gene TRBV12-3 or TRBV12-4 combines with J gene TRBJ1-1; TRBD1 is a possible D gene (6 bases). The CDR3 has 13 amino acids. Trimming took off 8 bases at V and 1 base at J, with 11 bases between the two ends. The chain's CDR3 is CASARTENTEAFF. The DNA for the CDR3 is TGTGCCAGCGCCCGGACAGAGAACACTGAAGCTTTCTTT.

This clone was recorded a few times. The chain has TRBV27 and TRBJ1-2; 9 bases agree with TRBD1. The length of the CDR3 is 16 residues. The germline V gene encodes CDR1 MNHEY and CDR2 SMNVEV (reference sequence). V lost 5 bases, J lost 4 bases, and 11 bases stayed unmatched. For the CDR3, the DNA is TGTGCCAGCAGTCGTAGAGGGCAGGGACAGGGCTATGGCTACACCTTC. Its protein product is CASSRRGQGQGYGYTF.

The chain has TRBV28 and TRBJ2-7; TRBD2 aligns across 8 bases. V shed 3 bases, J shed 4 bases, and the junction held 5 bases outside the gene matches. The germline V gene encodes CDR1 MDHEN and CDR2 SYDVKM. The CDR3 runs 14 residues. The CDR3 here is CASSFVTSVYEQYF. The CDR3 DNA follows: TGTGCCAGCAGTTTTGTGACTAGCGTTTACGAGCAGTACTTC.

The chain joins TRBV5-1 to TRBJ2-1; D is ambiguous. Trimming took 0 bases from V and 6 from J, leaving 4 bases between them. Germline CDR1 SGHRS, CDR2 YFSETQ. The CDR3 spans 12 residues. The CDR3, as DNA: TGCGCCAGCAGCTTGGGGAGCAATGAGCAGTTCTTC. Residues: CASSLGSNEQFF.

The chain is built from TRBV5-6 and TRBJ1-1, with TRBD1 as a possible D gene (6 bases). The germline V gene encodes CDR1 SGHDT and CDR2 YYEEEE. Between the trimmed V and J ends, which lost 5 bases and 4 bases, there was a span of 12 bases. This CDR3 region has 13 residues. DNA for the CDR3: TGTGCCAGCAGGCCCAGGGGTTTCACTGAAGCTTTCTTT. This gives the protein CASRPRGFTEAFF.

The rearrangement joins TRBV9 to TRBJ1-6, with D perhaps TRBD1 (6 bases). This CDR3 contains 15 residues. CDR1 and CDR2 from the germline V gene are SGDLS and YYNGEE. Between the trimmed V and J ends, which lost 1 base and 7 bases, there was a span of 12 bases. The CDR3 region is CASSVQGRENSPLHF. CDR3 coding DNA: TGTGCCAGCAGCGTACAGGGGCGGGAGAATTCACCCCTCCACTTT.

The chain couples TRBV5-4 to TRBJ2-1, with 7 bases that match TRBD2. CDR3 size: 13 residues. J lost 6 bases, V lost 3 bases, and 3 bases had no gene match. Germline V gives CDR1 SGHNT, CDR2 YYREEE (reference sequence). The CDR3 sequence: CASSSTSFNEQFF. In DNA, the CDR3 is TGTGCCAGCAGCTCGACTAGCTTCAATGAGCAGTTCTTC.

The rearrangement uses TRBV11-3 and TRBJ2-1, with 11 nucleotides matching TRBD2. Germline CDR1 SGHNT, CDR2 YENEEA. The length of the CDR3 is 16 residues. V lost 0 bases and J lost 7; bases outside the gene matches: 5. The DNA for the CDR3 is TGTGCCAGCAGCTTAGAACCGGGACTAGCGGAAAATGAGCAGTTCTTC. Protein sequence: CASSLEPGLAENEQFF.

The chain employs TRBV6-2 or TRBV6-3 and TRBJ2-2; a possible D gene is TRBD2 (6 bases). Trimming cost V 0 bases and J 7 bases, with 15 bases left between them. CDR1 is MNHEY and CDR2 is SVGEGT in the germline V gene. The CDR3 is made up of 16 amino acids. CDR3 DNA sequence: TGTGCCAGCAGTTACTCCAAAAGTCTAGCGTTCGGGGAGCTGTTTTTT. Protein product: CASSYSKSLAFGELFF.

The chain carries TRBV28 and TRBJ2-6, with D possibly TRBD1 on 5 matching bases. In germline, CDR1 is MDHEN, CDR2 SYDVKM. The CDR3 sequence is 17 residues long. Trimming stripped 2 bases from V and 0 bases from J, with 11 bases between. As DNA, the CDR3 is TGTGCCAGCAGTTTAGGGGCCTACCGCTCTGGGGCCAACGTCCTGACTTTC. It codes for CASSLGAYRSGANVLTF.

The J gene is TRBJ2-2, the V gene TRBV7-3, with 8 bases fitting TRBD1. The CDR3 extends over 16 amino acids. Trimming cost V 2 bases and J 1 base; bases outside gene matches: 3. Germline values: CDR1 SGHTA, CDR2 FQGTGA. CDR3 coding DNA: TGTGCCAGCAGCTTAGGTGGGACAGGGAACACCGGGGAGCTGTTTTTT. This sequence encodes CASSLGGTGNTGELFF.

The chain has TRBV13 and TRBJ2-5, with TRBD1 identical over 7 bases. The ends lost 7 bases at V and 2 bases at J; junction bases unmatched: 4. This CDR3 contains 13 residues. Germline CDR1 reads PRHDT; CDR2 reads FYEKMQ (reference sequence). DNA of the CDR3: TGTGCCAGCAACACGGGACAGCAAGAGACCCAGTACTTC. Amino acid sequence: CASNTGQQETQYF.

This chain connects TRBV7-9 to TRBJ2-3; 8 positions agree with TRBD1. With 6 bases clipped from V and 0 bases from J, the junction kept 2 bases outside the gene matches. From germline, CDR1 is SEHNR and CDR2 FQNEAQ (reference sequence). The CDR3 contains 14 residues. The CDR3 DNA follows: TGTGCCAGCAGTAACAGGGGGAGCACAGATACGCAGTATTTT. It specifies CASSNRGSTDTQYF.